One and the same sample provided the 21 T cell receptor beta chains below, sequenced in a study of T cell responses to AZD1222 COVID-19 vaccine. Sequenced by immunoSEQ multiplex PCR; TCRdb stores in-frame clones only, minus some. This table holds roughly 120,000 clones, 75% to 90% found once. Sequenced here: peripheral blood, sampled on day 0 of MenACWY control vaccination. The receptors shown here come from an adult in good health.

The chain has TRBV27 and TRBJ2-2, with 7 bases identical to TRBD1. The trim removed 1 base at V and 4 bases at J, leaving 3 bases unmatched. CDR3 length: 15 amino acids. Germline-derived CDR1 and CDR2 are MNHEY and SMNVEV (reference sequence). Written as DNA, the CDR3 is TGTGCCAGCAGTTTATTCACAGGGGTCACCGGGGAGCTGTTTTTT. The encoded protein is CASSLFTGVTGELFF.

Regarding this clone: At the DNA level, this CDR3 is encoded by other sequences in the same sample as well. The J gene is TRBJ1-1, the V gene TRBV7-3; D remains unclear. Trimming shortened V by 0 bases and J by 1 base, and 6 bases separated the two germline ends. CDR3 length: 14 residues. Germline V gene lookup returns CDR1 SGHTA and CDR2 FQGTGA. DNA for the CDR3: TGTGCCAGCAGCTTAACTGGCAGGAACACTGAAGCTTTCTTT. Translated: CASSLTGRNTEAFF.

The rearrangement uses TRBV7-9 and TRBJ2-2; 10 bases are shared with TRBD2. The germline gives CDR1 SEHNR, CDR2 FQNEAQ (reference sequence). The CDR3 consists of 16 residues. J gave up 3 bases and V 1 base, and 2 bases lay outside the gene matches. The CDR3 DNA reads as TGTGCCAGCAGCTTAGGGCTAGCGGGGGACACCGGGGAGCTGTTTTTT. As protein: CASSLGLAGDTGELFF.

The chain uses TRBV19 and TRBJ1-2; D is unresolved. The CDR3 is 17 residues long. V was clipped by 4 bases and J by 1 base, with 19 bases between them. Per the germline V gene, CDR1 is LNHDA and CDR2 is SQIVND (reference sequence). This CDR3 reads CASSRMTQAVFNYGYTF. In nucleotides, the CDR3 is TGTGCCAGTAGTAGGATGACCCAGGCGGTATTTAACTATGGCTACACCTTC.

V gene TRBV2 combines with J gene TRBJ1-6; no definite D call. This CDR3 comprises 17 residues. The germline gives CDR1 SNHLY, CDR2 FYNNEI. Trimming took 0 bases from V and 0 from J, leaving 9 bases between them. For the CDR3, the DNA is TGTGCCAGCAGTGAAGCGCAGGAGCGCTCCTATAATTCACCCCTCCACTTT. Amino acid sequence: CASSEAQERSYNSPLHF.

V is TRBV29-1 and J is TRBJ1-1; D is unresolved. V lost 7 bases, J lost 1 base, and 16 bases lay in between. Germline V gene lookup returns CDR1 SQVTM and CDR2 ANQGSEA. The CDR3 consists of 14 residues. CDR3 in DNA: TGCAGCGCAGTGACCGGGATCGGGAACACTGAAGCTTTCTTT. This sequence encodes CSAVTGIGNTEAFF. The full variable domain, its missing parts supplied by reference TRBV29-1 and TRBJ1-1, is SAVISQKPSRDICQRGTSLTIQCQVDSQVTMMFWYRQQPGQSLTLIATANQGSEATYESGFVIDKFPISRPNLTFSTLTVSNMSPEDSSIYLCSAVTGIGNTEAFFGQGTRLTVV.

This clone came up a few times. This chain links TRBV21-1 with TRBJ2-1. TRBV21-1 is termed a pseudogene. The CDR3 totals 10 residues. This CDR3 is CGGFYNEQFF. CDR3 coding DNA: TGCGGGGGCTTCTACAATGAGCAGTTCTTC.

J is TRBJ2-7 and V is TRBV15; D is possibly TRBD1 (5 bases). Per germline, CDR1 LNHNV and CDR2 YYDKDF (reference sequence). The CDR3 is made up of 18 amino acids. V gave up 1 base and J gave up 1 base, with 20 bases separating them. The CDR3 sequence is CATSRGNRGQGSSYEQYF. DNA for the CDR3: TGTGCCACCAGCAGAGGCAACCGCGGACAAGGATCGTCCTACGAGCAGTACTTC. Looking up the rest from reference TRBV15 and TRBJ2-7 gives the full variable domain: DAMVIQNPRYQVTQFGKPVTLSCSQTLNHNVMYWYQQKSSQAPKLLFHYYDKDFNNEADTPDNFQSRRPNTSFCFLDIRSPGLGDTAMYLCATSRGNRGQGSSYEQYFGPGTRLTVT.

V gene TRBV10-3 combines with J gene TRBJ2-5, with a weak D call TRBD1 (5 bases). The CDR3 extends over 13 amino acids. Trimming stripped 11 bases from V and 3 bases from J, with 16 bases between. Germline assignment: CDR1 ENHRY and CDR2 SYGVKD. Here the CDR3 DNA reads TGTGCCGTCGCGGTACAGGCGGAAGAGACCCAGTACTTC. This translates into CAVAVQAEETQYF.

This sequence joins TRBV6-2 or TRBV6-3 and TRBJ1-5; 12 bases line up with TRBD1. Losses at the gene ends were 5 bases for V and 6 bases for J; bases not matched to a gene: 2. CDR1 and CDR2 from the germline V gene are MNHEY and SVGEGT. This CDR3 is 14 amino acids long. This CDR3 reads CASSGTGGRQPQHF. CDR3 DNA: TGTGCCAGCAGTGGGACAGGGGGCCGTCAGCCCCAGCATTTT.

This rearrangement joins TRBV4-3 to TRBJ1-6; 8 bases align to TRBD1. This CDR3 spans 16 amino acids. Germline V lookup: CDR1 LGHNA, CDR2 YSLEER. The trim removed 0 bases at V and 10 bases at J, leaving 8 bases unmatched. Here the CDR3 reads CASSQEAGRGRSPLHF. CDR3 coding DNA: TGCGCCAGCAGCCAAGAAGCAGGCAGGGGGCGATCACCCCTCCACTTT.

The V and J genes are TRBV5-5 and TRBJ2-5; 8 bases agree with TRBD2. Germline V gene lookup returns CDR1 SGHKS and CDR2 YYEKEE (reference sequence). The CDR3 totals 16 residues. V lost 2 bases and J lost 2; bases outside the gene matches: 8. CDR3 amino acids: CASSLPPRGGQETQYF. The CDR3 DNA sequence: TGTGCCAGCAGCTTACCCCCCCGGGGGGGACAAGAGACCCAGTACTTC.

The V call is TRBV6-2 or TRBV6-3, the J call TRBJ1-2; tentative D call: TRBD1 (6 bases). CDR3 length equals 14 residues. Trimming pared 5 bases from V and 4 bases from J, leaving 14 bases between. Germline CDR1 MNHEY, CDR2 SVGEGT. CDR3 amino acids: CASSAGGQPYGYTF. The CDR3 DNA sequence: TGTGCCAGCAGTGCGGGCGGACAGCCCTATGGCTACACCTTC.

The rearrangement joins TRBV21-1 to TRBJ2-2; TRBD2 was called by the table and not checked on the DNA. TRBV21-1 is noted as a pseudogene. The CDR3 length is 15 residues. CDR3: CASSRPRLAPGELFF. Here the CDR3 DNA reads TGTGCCAGCAGCCGCCCACGGCTAGCCCCCGGGGAGCTGTTTTTT.

The rearrangement uses TRBV3-1 (or the pseudogene TRBV3-2) and TRBJ1-1; D unresolved. Germline CDR1 is LGHDT and CDR2 is YNNKEL (reference sequence). The CDR3 loop spans 15 amino acids. With 2 bases removed from V and 0 bases from J, the gap between germline ends came to 10 bases. In nucleotides, the CDR3 is TGTGCCAGCAGCCAAATACCGAATATGAACACTGAAGCTTTCTTT. Its translation is CASSQIPNMNTEAFF.

Points on this clone: Other DNA sequences in this specimen translate into the identical CDR3. The CDR3 DNA reads TGTGCCAGCAGTTACTCTACGGGTCAGCCCCAGCATTTT. This translates into CASSYSTGQPQHF. The chain joins TRBV6-2 or TRBV6-3 to TRBJ1-5; D not resolved. Germline assignment: CDR1 MNHEY and CDR2 SVGEGT. The CDR3 contains 13 residues. V shed 0 bases and J shed 6 bases, with 6 bases lying between them.

This rearrangement joins TRBV7-3 to TRBJ2-3; TRBD1 aligns across 8 bases. Germline V gives CDR1 SGHTA, CDR2 FQGTGA. The CDR3 length is 14 residues. V lost 4 bases and J lost 4; bases outside the gene matches: 4. Here the CDR3 reads CASSSSGGSDTQYF. Here the CDR3 DNA reads TGTGCCAGCAGCTCTTCAGGGGGCTCAGATACGCAGTATTTT.

The chain uses TRBV5-5 and TRBJ2-7, with 7 positions matching TRBD1. Germline V gene lookup returns CDR1 SGHKS and CDR2 YYEKEE (reference sequence). Germline trimming cut 3 bases from V and 0 bases from J; bases unmatched to any gene: 9. CDR3 length equals 16 residues. CDR3: CASSYRGTGISYEQYF. The CDR3 DNA reads TGTGCCAGCAGCTACAGGGGAACAGGGATCTCCTACGAGCAGTACTTC.

This chain joins TRBV9 and TRBJ2-7, with D perhaps matching TRBD1 or TRBD2 (5 bases each). From germline, CDR1 is SGDLS and CDR2 YYNGEE. The CDR3 is made up of 16 amino acids. Trimming cost V 4 bases and J 6 bases, with 23 bases left between them. The DNA for the CDR3 is TGTGCCAGCAGCCCACACGATTCGGGGCAGATCCCCGAGCAGTACTTC. It codes for CASSPHDSGQIPEQYF.

This sequence joins TRBV10-3 and TRBJ1-1; the D is unclear. Germline V gives CDR1 ENHRY, CDR2 SYGVKD. V lost 0 bases and J lost 3, with 5 bases in between. CDR3 length: 13 amino acids. Here the CDR3 reads CAISESGDTEAFF. As DNA, the CDR3 is TGTGCCATCAGTGAGTCAGGAGACACTGAAGCTTTCTTT.

V is TRBV7-9 and J is TRBJ2-7; 8 bases line up with TRBD1. The CDR3 sequence is 14 residues long. Germline V gives CDR1 SEHNR, CDR2 FQNEAQ (reference sequence). Trimming removed 7 bases from V and 1 base from J; junction bases left unmatched: 6. The CDR3 bases are TGTGCCAGCAAATCGACAGGGGAATCCTACGAGCAGTACTTC. It yields the protein CASKSTGESYEQYF.